These 22 T cell receptor beta chains share one sample of origin, sequenced in a study of CD8+ T cells in alopecia areata. Treatment indicated: oral pan-JAK inhibitor, 5-10 mg twice daily. Sequencing used cDNA as its template, made by extracting RNA and reverse transcribing it. Method: immunoSEQ multiplex PCR; TCRdb's copy keeps in-frame clones and lacks some. The table shows around 120,000 clones, with 50% to 55% occurring only once. This specimen was CD4+ T cells sorted from blood, taken at week 4, from a patient treated with tofacitinib. The receptor source for this set is a human donor with alopecia areata.

This clone was found a few times. The V gene is TRBV29-1, the J gene TRBJ1-1; 9 nucleotides match TRBD1. The junction had 10 bases not matched to a gene; V was cut back by 6 bases and J by 8 bases. The germline gives CDR1 SQVTM, CDR2 ANQGSEA. The CDR3 sequence is 13 residues long. CDR3: CSVANRGRLEAFF. In DNA form, the CDR3 reads TGCAGCGTCGCGAACAGGGGGCGATTAGAAGCTTTCTTT.

The CDR3 region is CSVEAAYEQYF. CDR3 nucleotides: TGCAGCGTTGAAGCAGCCTACGAGCAGTACTTC. The chain combines TRBV29-1 with TRBJ2-7; D is ambiguous. The V gene lost 1 base and the J gene lost 2 bases, with 3 bases spanning the gap. There are 11 residues in the CDR3. Germline CDR1 SQVTM, CDR2 ANQGSEA.

V is TRBV29-1 and J is TRBJ1-1, with D possibly TRBD1 on 5 matching bases. CDR1 and CDR2 (germline): SQVTM, ANQGSEA. There are 13 residues in the CDR3. Trimming took off 4 bases at V and 4 bases at J, with 13 bases between the two ends. CDR3 bases: TGCAGCGTTGGGGGGGTCCCCGGCACTGAAGCTTTCTTT. This gives the protein CSVGGVPGTEAFF.

The V call is TRBV30, the J call TRBJ1-2; D gene unclear. CDR3 size: 11 residues. Germline CDR1 GTSNPN, CDR2 SVGIG (reference sequence). The ends were cut back, 5 bases at V and 7 bases at J, with 11 bases in the middle. Here the CDR3 DNA reads TGTGCCTGGGGCCTCGGACCTGGCTACACCTTC. Amino acids: CAWGLGPGYTF.

V and J are TRBV7-9 and TRBJ2-1; 13 nucleotides agree with TRBD2. This CDR3 has 16 residues. With 5 bases clipped from V and 8 bases from J, the junction kept 9 bases outside the gene matches. The germline V gene encodes CDR1 SEHNR and CDR2 FQNEAQ (reference sequence). DNA for the CDR3: TGTGCCAGCAGCCCAAAGGGACTAGCGGGAACCCATGAGCAGTTCTTC. Amino acids: CASSPKGLAGTHEQFF.

The rearrangement joins TRBV30 to TRBJ2-2, with 12 bases matching TRBD2. V was pared by 1 base and J by 7 bases, with 10 bases of the junction left unmatched. This CDR3 spans 17 amino acids. Germline loops: CDR1 GTSNPN, CDR2 SVGIG (reference sequence). CDR3 DNA: TGTGCCTGGAGTGCAGGGAGGGGACTAGCGGGTTTCGGGGAGCTGTTTTTT. This sequence encodes CAWSAGRGLAGFGELFF.

This clone was seen a handful of times. The chain employs TRBV5-1 and TRBJ2-1; D is unclear. Trimming shortened V by 1 base and J by 3 bases, and 8 bases separated the two germline ends. In germline, CDR1 is SGHRS, CDR2 YFSETQ. The CDR3 consists of 14 residues. The CDR3 region is CASSLQADYNEQFF. DNA for the CDR3: TGCGCCAGCAGCTTGCAGGCGGACTACAATGAGCAGTTCTTC.

This clone was counted ten times or more. V is TRBV27 and J is TRBJ2-2; 7 bases agree with TRBD2. Germline CDR1 MNHEY, CDR2 SMNVEV (reference sequence). V gave up 6 bases and J gave up 7 bases; unmatched junction bases: 8. The CDR3 consists of 14 residues. The CDR3 is CASSLRWEGGELFF. CDR3 bases: TGTGCCAGCAGCTTGCGCTGGGAGGGCGGGGAGCTGTTTTTT.

The genes are TRBV30 and TRBJ1-3; 7 nucleotides align to TRBD1. Trimming at V came to 5 bases and at J to 0 bases, leaving 4 bases not matched to a gene. The CDR3 has 14 amino acids. Germline V gene sequence: CDR1 GTSNPN, CDR2 SVGIG (reference sequence). DNA of the CDR3: TGTGCCTGGCAGGGGGGTTCCTCTGGAAACACCATATATTTT. It codes for CAWQGGSSGNTIYF.

This rearrangement joins TRBV29-1 to TRBJ2-5, with unresolved D. The CDR3 spans 13 residues. CDR1 SQVTM and CDR2 ANQGSEA come from the germline V gene. V dropped 3 bases and J dropped 4 bases, with 12 bases sitting between them. The CDR3, as DNA: TGCAGCGTTGAGGGTCGGATGTCAGAGACCCAGTACTTC. This codes for CSVEGRMSETQYF.

CDR3 loop: CATTTSGTSGSYEQYF. DNA of the CDR3: TGTGCCACCACCACTTCCGGGACTAGCGGCTCCTACGAGCAGTACTTC. This chain joins TRBV15 and TRBJ2-7, with 11 bases that match TRBD2. The CDR3 is 16 amino acids. Looked up from germline, CDR1 is LNHNV and CDR2 is YYDKDF (reference sequence). J was trimmed by 0 bases and V by 7 bases; bases with no gene match: 8.

The chain is built from TRBV30 and TRBJ1-2; no clear D gene. Germline values: CDR1 GTSNPN, CDR2 SVGIG (reference sequence). CDR3 size: 12 residues. V was pared by 0 bases and J by 5 bases, with 7 bases between. CDR3 amino acids: CAWSVSVYGYTF. Written as DNA, the CDR3 is TGTGCCTGGAGTGTATCAGTGTATGGCTACACCTTC.

This clone was observed a few times. This chain connects TRBV28 to TRBJ2-5; TRBD2 might be the D (6 bases). Trimming left V 6 bases short and J 4 bases short, with 24 bases between. CDR3 length: 17 amino acids. Germline V gene lookup returns CDR1 MDHEN and CDR2 SYDVKM. The chain's CDR3 is CASSPMDMAGRGETQYF. As DNA, the CDR3 is TGTGCCAGCAGCCCGATGGATATGGCGGGACGGGGAGAGACCCAGTACTTC.

Only a few counts were recorded for this clone. The chain links TRBV5-6 to TRBJ1-6; D gene uncertain. The CDR3 sequence is 14 residues long. CDR1 is SGHDT and CDR2 is YYEEEE in the germline V gene. Trimming took off 2 bases at V and 10 bases at J, with 13 bases between the two ends. The CDR3 protein is CASSLFQAKSPLHF. CDR3 sequence (DNA): TGTGCCAGCAGCTTATTCCAGGCAAAGTCACCCCTCCACTTT.

The V gene is TRBV6-5, the J gene TRBJ2-7; 10 bases agree with TRBD1. This CDR3 contains 15 residues. Germline loops: CDR1 MNHEY, CDR2 SVGAGI. V shed 0 bases, J shed 6 bases, and the junction held 5 bases outside the gene matches. The DNA of the CDR3 is TGTGCCAGCAGTTACTCAACGGGACAGGGGCGCGAGCAGTACTTC. Amino acids: CASSYSTGQGREQYF.

This chain uses TRBV30 with TRBJ1-5, with 8 bases aligning to TRBD1. The CDR3 extends over 14 amino acids. Germline CDR1 and CDR2: GTSNPN and SVGIG (reference sequence). Losses at the gene ends were 4 bases for V and 7 bases for J; bases not matched to a gene: 9. CDR3 sequence: CAWTNSGGGQPQHF. The CDR3 bases are TGTGCCTGGACTAACTCAGGGGGCGGACAGCCCCAGCATTTT.

DNA for the CDR3: TGTGCCAGCTCACATGACAGGGTTTACGAGCAGTACTTC. Encoded protein: CASSHDRVYEQYF. The chain couples TRBV18 to TRBJ2-7, with 7 bases fitting TRBD1. From germline, CDR1 is KGHSH and CDR2 LQKENI. The CDR3 sequence is 13 residues long. After removal of 4 bases from V and 4 bases from J, the junction contained 4 bases not matched to a gene.

The table lists this clone with a count of one. At one end, the junction sequence differs from germline, possibly due to a read error. The V gene is TRBV7-7, the J gene TRBJ2-3, with D possibly matching TRBD2 (6 bases). The CDR3 totals 13 residues. Germline V CDR1 and CDR2: SSHAT, FNYEAQ (reference sequence). Here the CDR3 DNA reads TGTGCTAGCAGCCCCGCGGGGAGAGATACGCAGTATTTT. Translated, it gives CASSPAGRDTQYF.

In this sample, this clone turned up a few times. The gene calls are TRBV7-2 and TRBJ2-1; 14 bases are a match to TRBD2. Per the germline V gene, CDR1 is SGHTA and CDR2 is FQGNSA. V shed 5 bases and J 9 bases; nucleotides not matched to a gene: 6. This CDR3 is 15 amino acids long. For the CDR3, the DNA is TGTGCCAGCAGCCTCGGACTAGCGGGAGGTTTTGAGCAGTTCTTC. It translates to CASSLGLAGGFEQFF.

The chain employs TRBV25-1 and TRBJ1-1; D is possibly TRBD1 (5 bases). The ends were cut back, 4 bases at V and 4 bases at J, with 13 bases in the middle. The V gene's germline CDR1 is MGHDK and CDR2 SYGVNS. The CDR3 covers 14 residues. CDR3 DNA sequence: TGTGCCAGCAGTGTCCAACTTGGGGGCACTGAAGCTTTCTTT. Translating it yields CASSVQLGGTEAFF.

The rearrangement uses TRBV30 and TRBJ2-1; D unresolved. Germline-derived CDR1 and CDR2 are GTSNPN and SVGIG (reference sequence). Trimming took off 0 bases at V and 13 bases at J, with 10 bases between the two ends. The CDR3 contains 11 residues. For the CDR3, the DNA is TGTGCCTGGAGTGTGACGACACCTCAGTTCTTC. Its protein is CAWSVTTPQFF.

In this sample, this clone turned up a few times. V and J are TRBV29-1 and TRBJ2-4; TRBD1 is a possible D gene (5 bases). Between the trimmed V and J ends, which lost 6 bases and 0 bases, there was a span of 15 bases. The CDR3 runs to 15 residues. Germline lookup yields CDR1 SQVTM and CDR2 ANQGSEA. The DNA of the CDR3 is TGCAGCGTGTCCGACAGTTTTTTAGCCAAAAACATTCAGTACTTC. This translates into CSVSDSFLAKNIQYF.